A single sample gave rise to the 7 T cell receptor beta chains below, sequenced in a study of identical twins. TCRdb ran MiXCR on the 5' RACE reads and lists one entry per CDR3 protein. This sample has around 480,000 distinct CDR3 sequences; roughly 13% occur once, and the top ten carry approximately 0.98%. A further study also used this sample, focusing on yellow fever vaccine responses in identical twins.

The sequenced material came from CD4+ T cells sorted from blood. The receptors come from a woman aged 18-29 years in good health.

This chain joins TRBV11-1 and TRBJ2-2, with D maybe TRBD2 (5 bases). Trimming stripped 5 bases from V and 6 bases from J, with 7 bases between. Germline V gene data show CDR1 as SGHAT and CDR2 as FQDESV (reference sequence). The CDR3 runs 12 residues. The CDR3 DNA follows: TGTGCCAGCAGCCGACTACCCGGGGAGCTGTTTTTT. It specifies CASSRLPGELFF. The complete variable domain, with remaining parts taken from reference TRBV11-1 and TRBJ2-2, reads EAEVAQSPRYKITEKSQAVAFWCDPISGHATLYWYRQILGQGPELLVQFQDESVVDDSQLPKDRFSAERLKGVDSTLKIQPAELGDSAMYLCASSRLPGELFFGEGSRLTVL.

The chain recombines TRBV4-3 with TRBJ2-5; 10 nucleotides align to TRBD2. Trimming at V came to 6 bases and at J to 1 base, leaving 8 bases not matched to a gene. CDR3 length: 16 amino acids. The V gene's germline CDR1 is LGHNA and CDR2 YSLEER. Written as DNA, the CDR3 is TGCGCCAGCAGTCAGATATTAGCGGGAGGCCAAGAGACCCAGTACTTC. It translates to CASSQILAGGQETQYF.

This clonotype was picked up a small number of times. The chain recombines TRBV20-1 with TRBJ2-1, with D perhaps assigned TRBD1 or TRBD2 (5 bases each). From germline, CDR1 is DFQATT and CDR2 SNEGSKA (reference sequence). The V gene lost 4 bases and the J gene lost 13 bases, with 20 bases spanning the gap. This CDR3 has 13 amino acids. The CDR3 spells CSATRGRDRLQFF. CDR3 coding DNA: TGCAGTGCTACCCGCGGCCGGGACCGCCTTCAGTTCTTC.

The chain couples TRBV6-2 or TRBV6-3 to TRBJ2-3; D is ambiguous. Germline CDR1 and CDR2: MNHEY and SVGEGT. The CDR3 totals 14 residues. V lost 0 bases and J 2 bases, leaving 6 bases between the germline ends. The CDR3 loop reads CASSYSRVTDTQYF. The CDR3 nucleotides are TGTGCCAGCAGTTACTCCCGGGTCACAGATACGCAGTATTTT.

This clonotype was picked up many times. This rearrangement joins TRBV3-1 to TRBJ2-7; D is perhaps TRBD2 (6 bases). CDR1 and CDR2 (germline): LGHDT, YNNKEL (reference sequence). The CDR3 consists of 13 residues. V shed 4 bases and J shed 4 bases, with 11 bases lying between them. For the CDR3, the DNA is TGTGCCAGCAGCCTGCCGGGAGTGTACGAGCAGTACTTC. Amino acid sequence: CASSLPGVYEQYF.

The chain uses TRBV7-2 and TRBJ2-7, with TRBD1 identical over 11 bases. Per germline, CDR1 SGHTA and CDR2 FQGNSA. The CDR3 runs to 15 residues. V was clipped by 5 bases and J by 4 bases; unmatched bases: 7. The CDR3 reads CASSRWTGGFYEQYF. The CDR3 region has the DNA TGTGCCAGCAGCCGGTGGACAGGGGGCTTTTACGAGCAGTACTTC.

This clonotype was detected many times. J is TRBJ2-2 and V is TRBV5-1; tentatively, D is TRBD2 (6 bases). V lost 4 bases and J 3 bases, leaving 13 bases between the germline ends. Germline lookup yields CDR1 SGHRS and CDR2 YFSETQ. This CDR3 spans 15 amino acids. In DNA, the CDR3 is TGCGCCAGCAGCGTAGGCGGCGGGGACACCGGGGAGCTGTTTTTT. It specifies CASSVGGGDTGELFF.